Presented here are 26 T cell receptor beta chains from one specimen sequenced in a study of CD8 T cells in Susac syndrome (dated 2019 in TCRdb). The library was prepared using the immunoSEQ multiplex PCR assay. RNA was extracted using the RNeasy kit, and roughly 0.5 to 1 ug of the RNA was reverse transcribed with random hexamers. Clones were called with MiXCR by TCRdb after fastp trimmed the public reads at Q25, and only in-frame beta chains were retained. When rows share a CDR3 protein, they turn into one entry using the most common DNA and genes. This sample gives some 170,000 distinct CDR3 sequences in total; approximately 94% of them show up just once. The ten largest clones take up 0.08% to 0.11% of the sample. The sample comprised CD4+ T cells from PBMCs. The receptors come from a human donor in good health.

The chain uses TRBV3-1 and TRBJ1-1; TRBD1 matches 8 bases. Germline V CDR1 and CDR2: LGHDT, YNNKEL (reference sequence). After removal of 2 bases from V and 6 bases from J, the junction contained 2 bases not matched to a gene. The CDR3 sequence is 13 residues long. The CDR3 DNA reads as TGTGCCAGCAGCCAACGACAGGGGTCTGAAGCTTTCTTT. The encoded protein is CASSQRQGSEAFF.

The V call is TRBV3-1, the J call TRBJ2-7; TRBD2 might be the D (6 bases). The CDR3 totals 15 residues. Germline-derived CDR1 and CDR2 are LGHDT and YNNKEL (reference sequence). V was trimmed by 4 bases and J by 2 bases, leaving 15 bases between them. The CDR3 DNA reads TGTGCCAGCAGCCCAAGGGGACTCGCAGCCTACGAGCAGTACTTC. Translating it yields CASSPRGLAAYEQYF.

CDR3 region: CAWSRKIGLTEAFF. CDR3 nucleotides: TGTGCCTGGTCTAGGAAGATAGGATTGACTGAAGCTTTCTTT. The chain carries TRBV30 and TRBJ1-1; D remains ambiguous. This CDR3 contains 14 residues. Trimming removed 5 bases at V and 5 bases at J, with 18 bases between. Germline-derived CDR1 and CDR2 are GTSNPN and SVGIG (reference sequence). The full variable domain, completed using reference TRBV30 and TRBJ1-1, is SQTIHQWPATLVQPVGSPLSLECTVEGTSNPNLYWYRQAAGRGLQLLFYSVGIGQISSEVPQNLSASRPQDRQFILSSKKLLLSDSGFYLCAWSRKIGLTEAFFGQGTRLTVV.

This sequence joins TRBV9 and TRBJ1-4; perhaps TRBD1 as D (6 bases). Trimming removed 2 bases at V and 7 bases at J, with 15 bases between. CDR1 is SGDLS, CDR2 YYNGEE, per germline. This CDR3 contains 15 residues. CDR3 nucleotides: TGTGCCAGCAGCGTGAAAGGGGGATCTAGTGAAAAACTGTTTTTT. It codes for CASSVKGGSSEKLFF. Full variable domain (missing parts from reference TRBV9 and TRBJ1-4): DSGVTQTPKHLITATGQRVTLRCSPRSGDLSVYWYQQSLDQGLQFLIQYYNGEERAKGNILERFSAQQFPDLHSELNLSSLELGDSALYFCASSVKGGSSEKLFFGSGTQLSVL.

This chain links TRBV12-3 or TRBV12-4 with TRBJ2-5; 11 bases are shared with TRBD2. The V segment lost 5 bases and the J segment 7 bases; nucleotides outside the gene matches: 12. CDR3 length: 16 amino acids. This CDR3 is CASSPPGTSGAGTQYF. The DNA of the CDR3 is TGTGCCAGCAGTCCACCTGGGACTAGCGGCGCAGGGACCCAGTACTTC.

The chain recombines TRBV7-3 with TRBJ2-5, with D unresolved. The CDR3 extends over 15 amino acids. Germline V gene lookup returns CDR1 SGHTA and CDR2 FQGTGA. Trimming removed 0 bases from V and 2 bases from J, with 10 bases in between. The CDR3 loop is CASSLTSGVQETQYF. For the CDR3, the DNA is TGTGCCAGCAGCTTAACCTCCGGCGTTCAAGAGACCCAGTACTTC.

The chain recombines TRBV18 with TRBJ1-2; D is unresolved. Between the trimmed V and J ends, which lost 5 bases and 4 bases, there was a span of 14 bases. This CDR3 has 14 amino acids. Germline CDR1 and CDR2: KGHSH and LQKENI. CDR3 loop: CASSTLTESYGYTF. CDR3 sequence (DNA): TGTGCCAGCTCAACCCTAACAGAGAGCTATGGCTACACCTTC.

This chain links TRBV7-9 with TRBJ2-2; TRBD2 matches at 12 bases. The CDR3 has 16 amino acids. The ends lost 1 base at V and 4 bases at J; junction bases unmatched: 1. The germline V gene encodes CDR1 SEHNR and CDR2 FQNEAQ (reference sequence). CDR3 bases: TGTGCCAGCAGCTTAGAACTAGCGGGAGGCACCGGGGAGCTGTTTTTT. It encodes CASSLELAGGTGELFF.

V gene TRBV12-3 or TRBV12-4 combines with J gene TRBJ2-5; D might be TRBD2 (5 bases). The CDR3 contains 13 residues. The V end lost 6 bases, the J end lost 1 base, and 9 bases lay between the germline ends. In nucleotides, the CDR3 is TGTGCCAGCAGCCCAACTAGCCAAGAGACCCAGTACTTC. It specifies CASSPTSQETQYF.

The V call is TRBV29-1, the J call TRBJ1-1, with 8 nucleotides matching TRBD1. CDR1 is SQVTM and CDR2 is ANQGSEA in the germline V gene. This CDR3 has 12 residues. After removal of 3 bases from V and 8 bases from J, the junction contained 5 bases not matched to a gene. CDR3 in DNA: TGCAGCGTTGAGCCCCGGGACAGGGAAGCTTTCTTT. This gives the protein CSVEPRDREAFF.

The chain recombines TRBV21-1 with TRBJ1-5. TRBV21-1 is listed as a pseudogene. This CDR3 has 18 amino acids. The CDR3 spells CASSKEEEEGWGNQPQHF. The CDR3 DNA reads as TGTGCCAGCAGCAAAGAGGAAGAGGAGGGATGGGGCAATCAGCCCCAGCATTTT.

The V gene is TRBV30, the J gene TRBJ1-1; D not resolved. Germline values: CDR1 GTSNPN, CDR2 SVGIG (reference sequence). This CDR3 has 13 amino acids. Between the trimmed V and J ends, which lost 1 base and 6 bases, there was a span of 12 bases. The CDR3, as DNA: TGTGCCTGGAGTGCTTCGAGGGAGGCTGAAGCTTTCTTT. Encoded protein: CAWSASREAEAFF.

V gene TRBV30 combines with J gene TRBJ1-1; D not resolved. This CDR3 spans 12 amino acids. Germline V gives CDR1 GTSNPN, CDR2 SVGIG (reference sequence). Trimming stripped 3 bases from V and 5 bases from J, with 10 bases between. The CDR3 coding sequence is TGTGCCTGGAGAGAGGCGGCAACTGAAGCTTTCTTT. This translates into CAWREAATEAFF.

The chain links TRBV18 to TRBJ1-1; the D is unclear. This CDR3 region has 13 residues. Germline V CDR1 and CDR2: KGHSH, LQKENI. V gave up 4 bases and J gave up 2 bases, with 8 bases separating them. CDR3 sequence (DNA): TGTGCCAGCTCACAAGCCAGTAACACTGAAGCTTTCTTT. Translation gives CASSQASNTEAFF.

The V and J genes are TRBV2 and TRBJ2-6, with 8 bases matching TRBD2. Looked up from germline, CDR1 is SNHLY and CDR2 is FYNNEI. Trimming removed 7 bases from V and 2 bases from J; junction bases left unmatched: 4. This CDR3 has 15 amino acids. CDR3 bases: TGTGCCAGCACCGGCGGGGGGCCTGGGGCCAACGTCCTGACTTTC. Amino acids: CASTGGGPGANVLTF. The entire variable domain, with the rest obtained from reference TRBV2 and TRBJ2-6, is as follows: EPEVTQTPSHQVTQMGQEVILRCVPISNHLYFYWYRQILGQKVEFLVSFYNNEISEKSEIFDDQFSVERPDGSNFTLKIRSTKLEDSAMYFCASTGGGPGANVLTFGAGSRLTVL.

The chain recombines TRBV6-2 or TRBV6-3 with TRBJ2-7; D gene ambiguous. CDR3 length: 16 residues. Germline loops: CDR1 MNHEY, CDR2 SVGEGT. With 4 bases removed from V and 2 bases from J, the gap between germline ends came to 18 bases. CDR3 protein: CASSFPPRRSTYEQYF. CDR3 DNA sequence: TGTGCCAGCAGTTTCCCACCCCGACGGTCGACCTACGAGCAGTACTTC.

DNA of the CDR3: TGTGCCAGCAGCGGTACAGTGGGCCAGCCCCAGCATTTT. It codes for CASSGTVGQPQHF. The rearrangement links TRBV9 to TRBJ1-5, with D unclear. V was trimmed by 3 bases and J by 7 bases, leaving 11 bases between them. Germline V lookup: CDR1 SGDLS, CDR2 YYNGEE. The CDR3 sequence is 13 residues long.

The count of this clonotype is one. The rearrangement joins TRBV20-1 to TRBJ2-2, with D perhaps matching TRBD2 (5 bases). V lost 1 base to trimming and J lost 5 bases, with 11 bases between them. This CDR3 comprises 14 residues. Germline lookup yields CDR1 DFQATT and CDR2 SNEGSKA (reference sequence). Here the CDR3 DNA reads TGCAGTGCTAGAGCCATACTAGGGACCGGGGAGCTGTTTTTT. This translates into CSARAILGTGELFF.

The rearrangement uses TRBV20-1 and TRBJ2-1; TRBD2 agrees at 10 bases. The CDR3 length is 16 residues. The trim removed 1 base at V and 0 bases at J, leaving 3 bases unmatched. Looked up from germline, CDR1 is DFQATT and CDR2 is SNEGSKA (reference sequence). Written as DNA, the CDR3 is TGCAGTGCTAGAGGTCCTAGCGGGGGCTCCTACAATGAGCAGTTCTTC. It translates to CSARGPSGGSYNEQFF.

This clonotype has a single count. The V gene is TRBV6-5, the J gene TRBJ1-5; perhaps TRBD1 as D (6 bases). This CDR3 contains 14 residues. Trimming removed 0 bases from V and 4 bases from J, with 7 bases in between. From germline, CDR1 is MNHEY and CDR2 SVGAGI. The CDR3 here is CASSYSTGNQPQHF. The CDR3 nucleotides are TGTGCCAGCAGTTACTCAACAGGGAATCAGCCCCAGCATTTT.

The J gene is TRBJ2-5, the V gene TRBV4-2; 7 bases map to TRBD1. Germline V lookup: CDR1 LGHNA, CDR2 YNFKEQ. Unmatched junction bases numbered 2, after V lost 2 bases and J lost 5 bases. CDR3 length equals 13 residues. The CDR3 DNA sequence: TGTGCCAGCAGCCAACCGGACAGGGAGACCCAGTACTTC. Protein product: CASSQPDRETQYF.

The chain couples TRBV7-2 to TRBJ2-3; 10 bases line up with TRBD2. V lost 4 bases and J lost 2; bases outside the gene matches: 9. The CDR3 totals 17 residues. CDR1 and CDR2 (germline): SGHTA, FQGNSA. The CDR3 DNA follows: TGTGCCAGCAGCTGGGCTAGCGGGAGCTATAACACAGATACGCAGTATTTT. Translation gives CASSWASGSYNTDTQYF.

This clonotype was observed once. The chain couples TRBV28 to TRBJ2-1; D ambiguous. The CDR3 has 13 amino acids. Trimming pared 4 bases from V and 5 bases from J, leaving 9 bases between. Germline lookup yields CDR1 MDHEN and CDR2 SYDVKM. The CDR3 DNA is TGTGCCAGCAGTTGGGTGCCCCACAATGAGCAGTTCTTC. Residues: CASSWVPHNEQFF.

The rearrangement uses TRBV7-9 and TRBJ2-1, with 12 bases matching TRBD2. J gave up 7 bases and V 5 bases, and 6 bases lay outside the gene matches. CDR1 and CDR2 (germline): SEHNR, FQNEAQ (reference sequence). This CDR3 is 15 amino acids long. The CDR3 sequence: CASSKLAGGPNEQFF. CDR3 in DNA: TGTGCCAGCAGCAAACTAGCGGGAGGCCCAAATGAGCAGTTCTTC.

The chain joins TRBV29-1 to TRBJ1-2; no reliable D call. This CDR3 has 11 residues. CDR1 is SQVTM and CDR2 is ANQGSEA in the germline V gene. Deletions cut 2 bases from V and 4 bases from J, with 5 bases between. The CDR3 DNA reads as TGCAGCGTTGAAATTGGCTATGGCTACACCTTC. Translation: CSVEIGYGYTF.

This chain joins TRBV20-1 and TRBJ2-7; 9 bases line up with TRBD2. V lost 5 bases, J lost 3 bases, and 14 bases stayed unmatched. The CDR3 has 16 residues. From germline, CDR1 is DFQATT and CDR2 SNEGSKA (reference sequence). The CDR3 loop reads CSAVQPSAGGIYEQYF. CDR3 bases: TGCAGTGCTGTCCAACCCTCAGCGGGGGGAATCTACGAGCAGTACTTC.